These 22 T cell receptor beta chains share one sample of origin, sequenced in a study of PD-1 blockade in classical Hodgkin lymphoma (dated by TCRdb to the early 2020s). Library construction relied on the immunoSEQ multiplex PCR assay. What TCRdb holds here is the immuneACCESS table cut down to in-frame rearrangements. Part of the clones is not present; checked against another copy, under half of the missing clones reflect an unresolved V gene, and the others are unexplained. This sample has under 30,000 clones in its table, and 70% to 75% of those were observed once. The top ten clones comprise 3% to 3.5% of the sample. Explained via the paper, the time point label denotes: cycle 2 day 1 (C2D1) of nivolumab. Relapse after autologous stem cell transplantation had occurred in all trial patients, and cohorts A, B and C were distinguished by prior brentuximab vedotin exposure. Sequenced here: peripheral blood mononuclear cells (PBMCs), sampled before the second cycle of nivolumab. The receptors stem from a human donor with classical Hodgkin lymphoma.

The chain links TRBV11-1 to TRBJ2-7, with D tentatively TRBD1 or TRBD2 (5 bases each). CDR1 is SGHAT, CDR2 FQDESV, per germline (reference sequence). V lost 3 bases, J lost 3 bases, and 6 bases lay in between. CDR3 length: 12 residues. Here the CDR3 reads CASSFGGYEQYF. The CDR3, as DNA: TGTGCCAGCAGCTTTGGGGGCTACGAGCAGTACTTC. The variable domain in full, completed from reference TRBV11-1 and TRBJ2-7, reads EAEVAQSPRYKITEKSQAVAFWCDPISGHATLYWYRQILGQGPELLVQFQDESVVDDSQLPKDRFSAERLKGVDSTLKIQPAELGDSAMYLCASSFGGYEQYFGPGTRLTVT.

Here the CDR3 DNA reads TGTGCCAGCAGCTTCCCGGGACACCCAAGCTCTGGGGCCAACGTCCTGACTTTC. Its translation: CASSFPGHPSSGANVLTF. The chain links TRBV7-3 to TRBJ2-6, with TRBD1 as a possible D gene (6 bases). Germline assignment: CDR1 SGHTA and CDR2 FQGTGA. Trimming shortened V by 3 bases and J by 0 bases, and 15 bases separated the two germline ends. The CDR3 runs 18 residues.

V usage is TRBV5-6 and J usage is TRBJ2-7; 7 bases fit TRBD1. The CDR3 is 13 residues long. CDR1 is SGHDT, CDR2 YYEEEE, per germline. With 4 bases clipped from V and 6 bases from J, the junction kept 7 bases outside the gene matches. The CDR3 DNA follows: TGTGCCAGCAGCACAGGACAGGTTGTCGAGCAGTACTTC. Encoded protein: CASSTGQVVEQYF.

In this sample, this clone turned up a few times. This chain uses TRBV21-1 with TRBJ2-4; the D segment call TRBD2 is taken from the table without a DNA check. TRBV21-1 is marked as a pseudogene. The CDR3 extends over 12 amino acids. The DNA for the CDR3 is TGTGCCAGCAGCCCGGGGTTCAGAGGGAAGTACTTC. This codes for CASSPGFRGKYF.

The CDR3 region is CASSAQPQANEKLFF. As DNA, the CDR3 is TGTGCCAGCAGCGCGCAGCCCCAGGCTAATGAAAAACTGTTTTTT. The rearrangement uses TRBV7-9 and TRBJ1-4; no clear D. Germline assignment: CDR1 SEHNR and CDR2 FQNEAQ (reference sequence). With 5 bases removed from V and 3 bases from J, the gap between germline ends came to 13 bases. CDR3 length: 15 residues.

The chain has TRBV5-6 and TRBJ2-3; 7 bases map to TRBD1. With 3 bases clipped from V and 6 bases from J, the junction kept 19 bases outside the gene matches. The CDR3 sequence is 18 residues long. In germline, CDR1 is SGHDT, CDR2 YYEEEE. The chain's CDR3 is CASSSRWITGEIQDTQYF. CDR3 in DNA: TGTGCCAGCAGCTCGCGGTGGATAACAGGGGAAATACAGGATACGCAGTATTTT.

The chain employs TRBV7-9 and TRBJ2-2, with D perhaps TRBD1 (6 bases). Germline-derived CDR1 and CDR2 are SEHNR and FQNEAQ (reference sequence). The V end lost 4 bases, the J end lost 1 base, and 10 bases lay between the germline ends. There are 15 residues in the CDR3. The CDR3 DNA reads TGTGCCAGCAGCTCGGAGACAGGGAACACCGGGGAGCTGTTTTTT. As protein: CASSSETGNTGELFF.

This clone was seen a few times. This rearrangement joins TRBV15 to TRBJ2-3; TRBD2 agrees at 10 bases. CDR1 LNHNV and CDR2 YYDKDF come from the germline V gene (reference sequence). V shed 0 bases, J shed 5 bases, and the junction held 5 bases outside the gene matches. This CDR3 has 16 amino acids. This chain's CDR3 is CATSRESGGAKDTQYF. Written as DNA, the CDR3 is TGTGCCACCAGCAGAGAAAGCGGGGGGGCCAAAGATACGCAGTATTTT.

The chain carries TRBV14 and TRBJ1-6; 10 bases match TRBD1. Germline trimming cut 3 bases from V and 6 bases from J; bases unmatched to any gene: 5. The length of the CDR3 is 16 residues. The germline V gene has CDR1 SGHDN and CDR2 FVKESK. As DNA, the CDR3 is TGTGCCAGCAGCCACCTAGGACAGGGGGGTAATTCACCCCTCCACTTT. Translation gives CASSHLGQGGNSPLHF.

The chain couples TRBV6-5 to TRBJ2-1; 15 positions match TRBD2. Looked up from germline, CDR1 is MNHEY and CDR2 is SVGAGI. V dropped 6 bases and J dropped 7; count of bases not matched to a gene: 4. The CDR3 is 15 amino acids. The CDR3 nucleotides read TGTGCCAGCAGAATTGGACTAGCGGGGGGGAATGAGCAGTTCTTC. Protein sequence: CASRIGLAGGNEQFF.

The chain has TRBV9 and TRBJ2-6; TRBD1 might be the D (6 bases). The V and J ends lost 0 bases and 2 bases respectively, with 9 bases between them. The CDR3 covers 16 residues. The germline V gene has CDR1 SGDLS and CDR2 YYNGEE. In nucleotides, the CDR3 is TGTGCCAGCAGCGTAGGGGGGCTGGCTGGGGCCAACGTCCTGACTTTC. Protein: CASSVGGLAGANVLTF.

The chain couples TRBV5-1 to TRBJ2-1; TRBD2 is a possible D gene (5 bases). The CDR3 has 14 residues. Trimming removed 4 bases at V and 1 base at J, with 9 bases between. Germline values: CDR1 SGHRS, CDR2 YFSETQ. As DNA, the CDR3 is TGCGCCAGCAGCGCGGACTTATCCTACAATGAGCAGTTCTTC. This codes for CASSADLSYNEQFF.

The V call is TRBV5-4, the J call TRBJ1-1, with unresolved D. The germline gives CDR1 SGHNT, CDR2 YYREEE (reference sequence). The ends were cut back, 0 bases at V and 0 bases at J, with 6 bases in the middle. The CDR3 sequence is 14 residues long. The DNA of the CDR3 is TGTGCCAGCAGCTTGGGTCCGGTGAACACTGAAGCTTTCTTT. Encoded protein: CASSLGPVNTEAFF.

The chain has TRBV6-1 and TRBJ1-3; tentatively, D is TRBD1 (5 bases). The germline V and J ends were trimmed by 8 bases and 0 bases, with 11 bases remaining between them. The germline CDR1 and CDR2 sequences are MNHNS and SASEGT. The CDR3 loop spans 14 amino acids. CDR3 in DNA: TGTGCCAGCCTTGACAGCTTCTCTGGAAACACCATATATTTT. Translation gives CASLDSFSGNTIYF.

This clone turned up a few times. The chain joins TRBV28 to TRBJ1-3; D is undetermined. Looked up from germline, CDR1 is MDHEN and CDR2 is SYDVKM. Trimming took 7 bases from V and 5 from J, leaving 9 bases between them. CDR3 length: 12 residues. CDR3 sequence reads: CASNTERNTIYF. CDR3 in DNA: TGTGCCAGCAACACGGAACGAAACACCATATATTTT.

This chain links TRBV5-5 with TRBJ2-1, with 9 bases aligning to TRBD2. The CDR3 totals 15 residues. Germline assignment: CDR1 SGHKS and CDR2 YYEKEE (reference sequence). Losses at the gene ends were 5 bases for V and 5 bases for J; bases not matched to a gene: 8. The CDR3 protein is CASSFLAGPNNEQFF. Here the CDR3 DNA reads TGTGCCAGCAGTTTTCTAGCGGGGCCTAACAATGAGCAGTTCTTC.

The chain employs TRBV6-5 and TRBJ1-3, with 9 bases identical to TRBD1. Trimming removed 6 bases from V and 2 bases from J; junction bases left unmatched: 5. Per the germline V gene, CDR1 is MNHEY and CDR2 is SVGAGI. The CDR3 sequence is 15 residues long. The chain's CDR3 is CASRSGQGTGNTIYF. As DNA, the CDR3 is TGTGCCAGCAGGTCGGGACAGGGAACTGGAAACACCATATATTTT.

V and J are TRBV5-4 and TRBJ1-2; D gene ambiguous. In germline, CDR1 is SGHNT, CDR2 YYREEE (reference sequence). The CDR3 totals 14 residues. Trimming stripped 1 base from V and 1 base from J, with 8 bases between. The CDR3 sequence is CASSLSRGNYGYTF. The CDR3 DNA sequence: TGTGCCAGCAGCTTGTCTCGGGGTAACTATGGCTACACCTTC.

The V gene is TRBV28, the J gene TRBJ2-5; 7 positions agree with TRBD1. Germline lookup yields CDR1 MDHEN and CDR2 SYDVKM. V shed 3 bases and J 5 bases; nucleotides not matched to a gene: 9. The CDR3 length is 15 residues. The CDR3 DNA is TGTGCCAGCAGTTTGGGGGAAGGGGGCCGGGAGACCCAGTACTTC. Residues: CASSLGEGGRETQYF.

The chain has TRBV10-3 and TRBJ2-3; 12 bases line up with TRBD2. Germline CDR1 is ENHRY and CDR2 is SYGVKD. V was pared by 4 bases and J by 4 bases, with 12 bases of the junction left unmatched. The CDR3 has 18 residues. CDR3 DNA sequence: TGTGCCATCAGTGGACTAAGCACTAGCGGGGGGCAGCCAGATACGCAGTATTTT. Residues: CAISGLSTSGGQPDTQYF.

This chain joins TRBV30 and TRBJ2-7; 7 nucleotides line up with TRBD2. From germline, CDR1 is GTSNPN and CDR2 SVGIG (reference sequence). V lost 5 bases to trimming and J lost 3 bases; unmatched junction nucleotides: 7. The CDR3 loop spans 13 amino acids. CDR3 residues: CAWGGLDGYEQYF. CDR3 coding DNA: TGTGCCTGGGGAGGACTAGATGGCTACGAGCAGTACTTC.

The chain couples TRBV28 to TRBJ1-5, with a tentative D call TRBD1 (5 bases). Between the trimmed V and J ends, which lost 3 bases and 5 bases, there was a span of 14 bases. Germline-derived CDR1 and CDR2 are MDHEN and SYDVKM. The CDR3 has 15 residues. The DNA for the CDR3 is TGTGCCAGCAGTTTCGTGCAGGGTACGGATCAGCCCCAGCATTTT. It codes for CASSFVQGTDQPQHF.